Sequencing of this T cell receptor beta chain was carried out in a study of vaccination effects on CD4 cells after COVID-19. After expansion with viral peptide pools in the ViraFEST assay, antigen-specific CD4+ T cells were sequenced. On day 10 of culture, CD4+ T cells were separated out. Nucleocapsid antibody tests were negative, and the vaccine recipients had no prior SARS-CoV-2 infection. PBMC were cultured at fewer than 2.5 million per well with 10 IU/ml IL-2 and 9 to 10 ug/ml peptides. The CDR3 consists of 15 residues. The germline CDR1 and CDR2 sequences are SGHVS and FNYEAQ. V dropped 5 bases and J dropped 0 bases, with 8 bases sitting between them. Measured with immunoSEQ multiplex PCR; TCRdb has only the in-frame clones, and not every one. The table shows 55,000 to 75,000 clones, with around 76% occurring only once. Concerning this clone itself: Antigen unknown.

Overall study results and limits: Substantial clonal contraction characterized both infection- and vaccine-induced clones late after vaccination.

The chain uses TRBV7-6 and TRBJ2-6, with no clear D. Sample: CD4+ T cells from PBMCs cultured with HCoV-OC43 spike peptides, taken before COVID-19 vaccination. Subset in this sample: HCoV-OC43 spike overlapping peptide pool stimulation. The TCR sequence derives from a human donor who received a COVID-19 vaccine. CDR3 amino acids: CASSQQPSGANVLTF. As DNA, the CDR3 is TGTGCCAGCAGCCAACAGCCCTCTGGGGCCAACGTCCTGACTTTC.